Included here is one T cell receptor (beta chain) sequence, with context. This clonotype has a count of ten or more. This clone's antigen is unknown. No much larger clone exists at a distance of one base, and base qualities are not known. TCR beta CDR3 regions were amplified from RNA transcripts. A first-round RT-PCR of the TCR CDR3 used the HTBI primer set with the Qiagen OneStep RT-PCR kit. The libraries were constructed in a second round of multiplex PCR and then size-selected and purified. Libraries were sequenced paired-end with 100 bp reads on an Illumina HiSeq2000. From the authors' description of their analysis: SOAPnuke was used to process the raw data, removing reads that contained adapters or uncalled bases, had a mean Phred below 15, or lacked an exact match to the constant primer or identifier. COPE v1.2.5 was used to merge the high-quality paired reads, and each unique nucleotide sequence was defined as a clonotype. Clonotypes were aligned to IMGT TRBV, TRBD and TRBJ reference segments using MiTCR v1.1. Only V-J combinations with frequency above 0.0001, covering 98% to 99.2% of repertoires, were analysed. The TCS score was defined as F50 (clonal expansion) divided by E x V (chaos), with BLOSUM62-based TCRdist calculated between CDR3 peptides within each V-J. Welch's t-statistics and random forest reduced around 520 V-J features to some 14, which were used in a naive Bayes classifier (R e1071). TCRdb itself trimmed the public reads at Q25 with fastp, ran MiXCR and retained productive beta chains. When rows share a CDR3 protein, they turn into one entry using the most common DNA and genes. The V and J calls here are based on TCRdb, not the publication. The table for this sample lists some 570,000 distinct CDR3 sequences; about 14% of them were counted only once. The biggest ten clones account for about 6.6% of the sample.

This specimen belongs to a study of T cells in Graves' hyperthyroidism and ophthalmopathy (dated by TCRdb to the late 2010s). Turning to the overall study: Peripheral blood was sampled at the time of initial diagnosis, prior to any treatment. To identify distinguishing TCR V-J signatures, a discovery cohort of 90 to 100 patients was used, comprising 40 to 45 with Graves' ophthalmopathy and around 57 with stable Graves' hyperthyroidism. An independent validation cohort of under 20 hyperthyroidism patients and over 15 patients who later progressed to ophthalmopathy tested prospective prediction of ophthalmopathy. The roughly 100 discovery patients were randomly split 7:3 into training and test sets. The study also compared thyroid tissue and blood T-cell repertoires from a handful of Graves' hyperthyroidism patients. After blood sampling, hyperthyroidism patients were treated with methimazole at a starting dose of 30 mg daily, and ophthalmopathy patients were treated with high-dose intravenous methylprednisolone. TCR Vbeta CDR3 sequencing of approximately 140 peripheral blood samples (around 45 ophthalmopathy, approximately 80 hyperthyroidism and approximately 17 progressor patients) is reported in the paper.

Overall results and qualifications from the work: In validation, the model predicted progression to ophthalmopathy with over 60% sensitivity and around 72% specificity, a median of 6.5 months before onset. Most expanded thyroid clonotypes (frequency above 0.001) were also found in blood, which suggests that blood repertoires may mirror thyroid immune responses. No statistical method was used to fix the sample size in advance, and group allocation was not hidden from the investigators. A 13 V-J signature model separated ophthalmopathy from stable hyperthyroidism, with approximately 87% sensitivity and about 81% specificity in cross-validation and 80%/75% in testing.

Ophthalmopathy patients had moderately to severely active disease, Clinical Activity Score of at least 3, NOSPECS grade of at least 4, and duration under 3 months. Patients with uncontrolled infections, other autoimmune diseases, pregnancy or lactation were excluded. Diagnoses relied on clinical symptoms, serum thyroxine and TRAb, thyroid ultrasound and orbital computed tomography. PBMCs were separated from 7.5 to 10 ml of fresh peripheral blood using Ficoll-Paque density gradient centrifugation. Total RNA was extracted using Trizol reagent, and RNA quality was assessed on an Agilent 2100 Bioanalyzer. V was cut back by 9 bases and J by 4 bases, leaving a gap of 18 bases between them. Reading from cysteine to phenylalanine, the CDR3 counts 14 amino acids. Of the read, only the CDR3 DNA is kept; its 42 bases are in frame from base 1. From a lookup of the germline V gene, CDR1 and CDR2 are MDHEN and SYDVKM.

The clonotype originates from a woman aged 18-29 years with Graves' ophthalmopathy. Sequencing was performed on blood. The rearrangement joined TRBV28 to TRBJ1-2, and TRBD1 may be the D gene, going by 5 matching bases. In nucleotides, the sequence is TGTGCCAGTTTATCCCGGGACGGACCCTATGGCTACACCTTC. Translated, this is CASLSRDGPYGYTF.